This is a list of T cell receptor beta chains from one sample in a study of CD8+CD57+ T cells in acquired aplastic anemia. TCRdb ran MiXCR on the reads and lists one entry per CDR3 protein. The repertoire holds over 150,000 distinct CDR3 sequences, approximately 52% seen once, with approximately 12% in the top ten. The sample taken for sequencing was sorted CD4+, CD8+, or CD8+CD57+ T cells (not recorded which) from PBMCs. The receptors stem from a human donor with aplastic anemia. Both conserved end residues are part of each CDR3. A D gene is named only where the DNA matches it firmly. Rows give clone size only sometimes, using once, few, many, or a class for an expanded clone.

TRBD2 | TRBV29-1 | . | CSVGSGRSYEQYF
. | TRBV5-1 | . | CASSFPLGQNTGELFF
. | TRBV6-1 | . | CASSEASAESSTDTQYF
TRBD2 | TRBV5-6 | . | CASSSSGGGHEQFF
TRBD2 | TRBV9 | . | CASSVSGGSSTDTQYF
. | TRBV20-1 | . | CSAGNPGGNTEAFF
TRBD2 | TRBV10-1 | few | CASSPGTSGRGYEQYF
. | TRBV3-1 | many | CASSQDPRESTEAFF
TRBD2 | TRBV7-3 | many | CASSLTSGGVPEQFF
. | TRBV9 | . | CASSFLDSVYGYTF
TRBD2 | TRBV6-4 | many | CASSAGGHNEQFF
TRBD1 | TRBV11-1 | . | CASSPWTGGIRYEQYF
TRBD1 | TRBV2 | . | CASNPGQGNYGYTF
. | TRBV6-1 | many | CASSEEALNSPLHF
. | TRBV9 | many | CASSVEDSSYNEQFF
. | TRBV19 | many | CASSPGRGSSYGYTF
. | TRBV20-1 | many | CSAVPLPRDPNQPQHF
. | TRBV25-1 | medium-sized | CASSELFQGTGELFF
. | TRBV10-3 | few | CAISVEGLTDTQYF
TRBD2 | TRBV24-1 | . | CATSENDQRELRETQYF
TRBD2 | TRBV10-3 | . | CAISPTSGNSYNEQFF
. | TRBV20-1 | . | CSAIGENNSPLHF
. | TRBV7-3 | many | CASSLVGSYNSPLHF
. | TRBV29-1 | . | CSAGRQGTEAFF
TRBD1 | TRBV19 | . | CASSIKTGGEETQYF
. | TRBV29-1 | . | CSVDQGFGTDTQYF
. | TRBV7-2 | . | CASSPSTGRQAFF
. | TRBV7-3 | . | CASSPSRGTEAFF
. | TRBV15 | . | CATSRDVGFQYF
TRBD1 | TRBV28 | few | CASSQQGTVTEAFF
TRBD2 | TRBV7-7 | many | CASSPQAGGPGETQYF
. | TRBV10-3 | many | CAIRGRDNGNTIYF
TRBD1 | TRBV11-1 | many | CASSGHRGVGGSYNSPLHF
. | TRBV25-1 | . | CASDSVDGSYEQYF
. | TRBV11-1 | many | CASSLLQVNYEQYF
. | TRBV19 | . | CAPESIHSPLHF
. | TRBV2 | . | CASRELRAGANVLTF
. | TRBV29-1 | many | CSGWYQETQYF
TRBD2 | TRBV20-1 | many | CSARDFGGEKRSSYNEQFF
. | TRBV12-3/TRBV12-4 | medium-sized | CASSPSRAGRIYGYTF
TRBD1 | TRBV7-2 | many | CASSRGLDRSYEQYF
TRBD2 | TRBV7-7 | . | CASSSGLAGGSEQFF
TRBD1 | TRBV5-1 | many | CASNPTTGAPSGYTF
TRBD1 | TRBV12-3/TRBV12-4 | . | CASSSPPDRENTEAFF
. | TRBV20-1 | . | CSARDAQSSYEQYF
. | TRBV7-6 | . | CASGSPNGGTDAQYF
. | TRBV10-3 | . | CAISQGRPGANVLTF